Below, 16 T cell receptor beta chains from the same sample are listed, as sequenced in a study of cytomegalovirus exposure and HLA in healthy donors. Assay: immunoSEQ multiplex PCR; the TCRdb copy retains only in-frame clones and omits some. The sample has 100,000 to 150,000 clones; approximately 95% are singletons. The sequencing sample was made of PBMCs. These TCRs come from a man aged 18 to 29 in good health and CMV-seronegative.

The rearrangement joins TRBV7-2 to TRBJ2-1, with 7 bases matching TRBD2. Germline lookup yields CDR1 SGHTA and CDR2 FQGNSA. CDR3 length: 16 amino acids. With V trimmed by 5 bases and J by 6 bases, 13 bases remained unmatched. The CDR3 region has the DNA TGTGCCAGCAGCCCGCATCTAGCGGCTTCGTCCAATGAGCAGTTCTTC. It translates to CASSPHLAASSNEQFF.

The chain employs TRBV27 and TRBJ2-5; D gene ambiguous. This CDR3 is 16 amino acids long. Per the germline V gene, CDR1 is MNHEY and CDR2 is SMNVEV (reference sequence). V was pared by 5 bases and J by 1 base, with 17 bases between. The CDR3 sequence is CASSPNLDAPQETQYF. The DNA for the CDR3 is TGTGCCAGCAGTCCCAACCTAGATGCTCCCCAAGAGACCCAGTACTTC.

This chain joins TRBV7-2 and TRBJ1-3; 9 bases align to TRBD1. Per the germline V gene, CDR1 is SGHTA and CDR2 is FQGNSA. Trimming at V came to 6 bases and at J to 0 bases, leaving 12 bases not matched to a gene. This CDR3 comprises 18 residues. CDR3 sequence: CASRPGTGRGSSGNTIYF. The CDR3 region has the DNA TGTGCCAGCAGGCCAGGGACAGGGCGCGGAAGCTCTGGAAACACCATATATTTT.

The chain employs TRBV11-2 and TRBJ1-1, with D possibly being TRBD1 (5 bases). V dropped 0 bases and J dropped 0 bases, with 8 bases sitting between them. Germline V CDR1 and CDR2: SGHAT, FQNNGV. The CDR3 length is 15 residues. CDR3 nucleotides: TGTGCCAGCAGCTTAGAAGGCAGGGTGAACACTGAAGCTTTCTTT. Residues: CASSLEGRVNTEAFF.

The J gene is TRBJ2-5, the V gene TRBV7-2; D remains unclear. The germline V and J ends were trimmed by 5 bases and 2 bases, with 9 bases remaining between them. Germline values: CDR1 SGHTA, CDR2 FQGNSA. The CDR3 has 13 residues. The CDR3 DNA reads TGTGCCAGCAGCCGTCGGGTTCAAGAGACCCAGTACTTC. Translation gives CASSRRVQETQYF.

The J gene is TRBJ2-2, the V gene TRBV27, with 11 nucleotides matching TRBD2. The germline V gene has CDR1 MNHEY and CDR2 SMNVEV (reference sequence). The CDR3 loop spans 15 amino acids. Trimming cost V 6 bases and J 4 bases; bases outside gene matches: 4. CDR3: CASRWTSGFTGELFF. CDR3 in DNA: TGTGCCAGCAGGTGGACTAGCGGGTTCACCGGGGAGCTGTTTTTT.

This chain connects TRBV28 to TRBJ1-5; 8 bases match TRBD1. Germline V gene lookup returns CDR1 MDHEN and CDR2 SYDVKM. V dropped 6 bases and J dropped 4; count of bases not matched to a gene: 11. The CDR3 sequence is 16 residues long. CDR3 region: CASSPGDRWGNQPQHF. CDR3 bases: TGTGCCAGCAGCCCCGGGGACAGGTGGGGAAATCAGCCCCAGCATTTT. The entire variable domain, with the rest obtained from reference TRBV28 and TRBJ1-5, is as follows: DVKVTQSSRYLVKRTGEKVFLECVQDMDHENMFWYRQDPGLGLRLIYFSYDVKMKEKGDIPEGYSVSREKKERFSLILESASTNQTSMYLCASSPGDRWGNQPQHFGDGTRLSIL.

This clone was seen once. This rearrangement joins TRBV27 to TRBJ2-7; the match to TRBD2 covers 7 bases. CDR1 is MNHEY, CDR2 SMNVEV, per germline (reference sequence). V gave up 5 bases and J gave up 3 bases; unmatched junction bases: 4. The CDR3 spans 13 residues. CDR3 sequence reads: CASSLGGVYEQYF. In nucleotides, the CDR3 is TGTGCCAGCAGTCTGGGGGGGGTCTACGAGCAGTACTTC.

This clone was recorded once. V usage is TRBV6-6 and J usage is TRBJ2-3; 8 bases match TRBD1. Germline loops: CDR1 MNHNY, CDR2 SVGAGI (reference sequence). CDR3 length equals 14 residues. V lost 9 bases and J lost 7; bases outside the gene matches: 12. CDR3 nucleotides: TGTGCCAGTGGCCCCGGACAGGGTATGAATACGCAGTATTTT. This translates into CASGPGQGMNTQYF.

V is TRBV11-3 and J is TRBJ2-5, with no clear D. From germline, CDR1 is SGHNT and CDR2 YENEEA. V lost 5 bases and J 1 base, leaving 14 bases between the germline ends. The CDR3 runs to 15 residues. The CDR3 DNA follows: TGTGCCAGCAGCCCGGCGGCCAGCCGCCAAGAGACCCAGTACTTC. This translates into CASSPAASRQETQYF.

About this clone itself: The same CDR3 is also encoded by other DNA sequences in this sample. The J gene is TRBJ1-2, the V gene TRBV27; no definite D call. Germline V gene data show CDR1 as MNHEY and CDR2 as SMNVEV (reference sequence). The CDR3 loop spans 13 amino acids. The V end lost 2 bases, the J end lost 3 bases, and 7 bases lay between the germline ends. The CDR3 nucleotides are TGTGCCAGCAGTTTAACGGGGTACTATGGCTACACCTTC. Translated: CASSLTGYYGYTF.

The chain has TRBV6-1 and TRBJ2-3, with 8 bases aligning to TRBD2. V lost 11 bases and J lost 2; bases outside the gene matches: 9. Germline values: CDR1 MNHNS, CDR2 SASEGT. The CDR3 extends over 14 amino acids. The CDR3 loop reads CAGLSGTLTDTQYF. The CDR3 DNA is TGTGCCGGCCTTAGCGGGACCCTCACAGATACGCAGTATTTT.

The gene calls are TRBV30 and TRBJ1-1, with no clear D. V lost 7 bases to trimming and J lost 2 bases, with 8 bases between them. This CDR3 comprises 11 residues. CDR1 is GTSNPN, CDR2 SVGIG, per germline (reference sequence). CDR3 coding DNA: TGTGCCTCGGAGTATAACACTGAAGCTTTCTTT. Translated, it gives CASEYNTEAFF.

CDR3 in amino acids: CASSGPGLAGVDTQYF. The DNA for the CDR3 is TGTGCCAGCAGCGGACCGGGACTAGCGGGAGTAGATACGCAGTATTTT. The chain joins TRBV9 to TRBJ2-3; 14 bases are a match to TRBD2. Germline loops: CDR1 SGDLS, CDR2 YYNGEE. Germline trimming cut 3 bases from V and 5 bases from J; bases unmatched to any gene: 5. The CDR3 totals 16 residues.

CDR3 sequence: CASSINSDRAYEQYF. CDR3 coding DNA: TGTGCCAGCAGCATCAACTCGGACAGAGCCTACGAGCAGTACTTC. This rearrangement joins TRBV6-5 to TRBJ2-7; D is perhaps TRBD1 (6 bases). Germline loops: CDR1 MNHEY, CDR2 SVGAGI. The length of the CDR3 is 15 residues. V shed 6 bases and J shed 2 bases, with 17 bases lying between them.

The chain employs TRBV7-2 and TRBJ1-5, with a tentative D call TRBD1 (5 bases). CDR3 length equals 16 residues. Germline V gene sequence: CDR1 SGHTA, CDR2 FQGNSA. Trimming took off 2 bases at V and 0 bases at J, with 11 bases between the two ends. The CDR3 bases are TGTGCCAGCAGCTTACTAGCCGGGGGTAGCAATCAGCCCCAGCATTTT. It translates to CASSLLAGGSNQPQHF.